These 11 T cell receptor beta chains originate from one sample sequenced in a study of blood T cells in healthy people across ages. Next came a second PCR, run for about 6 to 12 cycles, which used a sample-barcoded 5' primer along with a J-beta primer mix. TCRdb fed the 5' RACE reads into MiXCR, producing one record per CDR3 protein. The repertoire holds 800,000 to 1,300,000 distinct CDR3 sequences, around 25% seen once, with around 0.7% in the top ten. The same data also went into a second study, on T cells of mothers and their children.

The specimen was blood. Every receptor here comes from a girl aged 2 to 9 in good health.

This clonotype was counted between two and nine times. CDR3 sequence: CSARDGGWTEAFF. In DNA form, the CDR3 reads TGCAGTGCTAGAGACGGAGGATGGACTGAAGCTTTCTTT. The gene calls are TRBV20-1 and TRBJ1-1, with D uncertain. Looked up from germline, CDR1 is DFQATT and CDR2 is SNEGSKA (reference sequence). The CDR3 loop spans 13 amino acids. Trimming left V 0 bases short and J 5 bases short, with 10 bases between.

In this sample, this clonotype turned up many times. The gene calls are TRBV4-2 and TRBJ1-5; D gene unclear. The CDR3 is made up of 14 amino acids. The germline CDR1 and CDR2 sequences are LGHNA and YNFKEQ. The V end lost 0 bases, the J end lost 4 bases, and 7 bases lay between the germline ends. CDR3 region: CASSQDVGNQPQHF. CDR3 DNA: TGTGCCAGCAGCCAAGATGTGGGGAATCAGCCCCAGCATTTT.

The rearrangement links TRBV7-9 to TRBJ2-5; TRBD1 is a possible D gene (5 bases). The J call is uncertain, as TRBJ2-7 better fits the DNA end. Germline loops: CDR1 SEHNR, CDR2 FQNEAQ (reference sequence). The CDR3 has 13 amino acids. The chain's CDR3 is CASSFDRFDEQYF. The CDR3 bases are TGTGCCAGCAGCTTTGACAGATTCGACGAGCAGTACTTC.

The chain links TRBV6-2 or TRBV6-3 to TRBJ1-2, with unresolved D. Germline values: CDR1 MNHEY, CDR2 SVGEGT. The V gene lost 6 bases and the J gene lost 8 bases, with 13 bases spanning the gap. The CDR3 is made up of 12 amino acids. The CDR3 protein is CASSQRGDGYTF. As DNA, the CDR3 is TGTGCCAGCAGCCAACGGGGAGACGGCTACACCTTC.

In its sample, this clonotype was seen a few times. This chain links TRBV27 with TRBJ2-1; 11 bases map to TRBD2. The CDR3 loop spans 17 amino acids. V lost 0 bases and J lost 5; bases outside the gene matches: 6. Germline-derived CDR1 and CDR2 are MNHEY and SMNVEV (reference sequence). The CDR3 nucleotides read TGTGCCAGCAGTTTATCGGTAGCGGGAGGGATCCACAATGAGCAGTTCTTC. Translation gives CASSLSVAGGIHNEQFF.

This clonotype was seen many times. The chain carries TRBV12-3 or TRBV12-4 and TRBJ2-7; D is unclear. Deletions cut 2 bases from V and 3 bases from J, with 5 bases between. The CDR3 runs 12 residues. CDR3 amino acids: CASSLIGYEQYF. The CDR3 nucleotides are TGTGCCAGCAGTTTAATCGGCTACGAGCAGTACTTC.

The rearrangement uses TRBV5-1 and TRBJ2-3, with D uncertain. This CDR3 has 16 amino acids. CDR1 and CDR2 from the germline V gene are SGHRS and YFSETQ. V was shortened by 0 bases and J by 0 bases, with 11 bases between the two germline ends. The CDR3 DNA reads TGCGCCAGCAGCTTGGGAGTCGACACCAGCACAGATACGCAGTATTTT. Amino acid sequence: CASSLGVDTSTDTQYF.

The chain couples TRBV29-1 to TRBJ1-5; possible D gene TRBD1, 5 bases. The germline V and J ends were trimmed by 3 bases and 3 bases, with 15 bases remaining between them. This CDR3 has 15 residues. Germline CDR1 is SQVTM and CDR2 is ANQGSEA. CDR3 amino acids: CSVDKGRDDNQPQHF. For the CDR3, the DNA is TGCAGCGTTGACAAAGGGAGGGACGACAATCAGCCCCAGCATTTT.

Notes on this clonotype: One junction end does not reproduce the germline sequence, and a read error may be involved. CDR3 nucleotide sequence: TGTGCCAGCAGCTTAGGGGGCCTCGGAAAAGGGGATAGGGCCTACAATGAGCAGCTCTTC. It translates to CASSLGGLGKGDRAYNEQLF. V and J are TRBV11-2 and TRBJ2-1; D is possibly TRBD1 (5 bases). The CDR3 length is 20 residues. CDR1 is SGHAT and CDR2 is FQNNGV in the germline V gene.

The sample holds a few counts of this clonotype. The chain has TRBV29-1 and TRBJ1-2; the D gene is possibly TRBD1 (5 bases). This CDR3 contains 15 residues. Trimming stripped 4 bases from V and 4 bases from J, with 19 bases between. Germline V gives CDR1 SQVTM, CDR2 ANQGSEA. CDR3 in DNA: TGCAGCGTTGCCCCCTCGGGGACGGGACTCTATGGCTACACCTTC. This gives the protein CSVAPSGTGLYGYTF.

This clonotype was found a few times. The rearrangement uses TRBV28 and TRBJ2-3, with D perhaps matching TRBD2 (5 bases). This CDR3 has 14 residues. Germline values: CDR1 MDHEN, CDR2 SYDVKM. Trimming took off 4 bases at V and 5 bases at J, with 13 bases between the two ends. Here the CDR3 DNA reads TGTGCCAGCAGTTCGATATCACTAGAAGATACGCAGTATTTT. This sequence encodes CASSSISLEDTQYF.